This T cell receptor (beta chain) was identified during a study of patients and donors after allogeneic stem cell transplantation. One entry per CDR3 protein results from TCRdb running MiXCR on the RT-PCR reads. The sample contains about a million distinct CDR3 sequences, roughly 18% of which appear only once. The trim removed 6 bases at V and 1 base at J, leaving 11 bases unmatched. The CDR3 runs 16 residues. The chain has TRBV12-3 or TRBV12-4 and TRBJ1-2; TRBD1 matches 7 bases. The source material was blood, either unsorted or a sorted T cell fraction (not recorded which). The TCR originated in a human donor who was either an allogeneic HSCT recipient or a stem cell or donor lymphocyte infusion donor (not recorded which). It is not recorded whose cells these are; they may come from a transplant donor. The CDR3 nucleotides are TGTGCCAGCAGGGGGGAAGGGGGCAAGAATAACTATGGCTACACCTTC. Encoded protein: CASRGEGGKNNYGYTF.